Listed below are T cell receptor beta chains from one sample, sequenced in a study of technical replicates of blood from several donors. Measured with immunoSEQ multiplex PCR; TCRdb has only the in-frame clones, and not every one. Of 45,000 to 65,000 clones in the sample, 90% to 95% are singletons; the top ten hold about 3.2%. The sequenced material came from PBMCs. The receptors originated from a human donor in good health. Some clones in this sample may be carry-over from other donors' samples. Both conserved end residues are part of each CDR3. Fields, in order: D gene, V gene, J gene, clone size, CDR3 DNA, CDR3 protein. The D gene is left open where the match is weak. Some rows have no size entry. The others give once, few or many, or a class for an expanded clone.

>TRBD2|TRBV19|TRBJ2-1|-
TGTGCCAGTAGTATCCTAGCGGGAGAGAACAATGAGCAGTTCTTC
CASSILAGENNEQFF
>-|TRBV5-5|TRBJ1-5|-
TGTGCCAGCAGCTTGGTCGGTTTTCAGCCCCAGCATTTT
CASSLVGFQPQHF
>TRBD2|TRBV5-1|TRBJ2-3|-
TGCGCCAGCAGCGTAGGGACTAGCGGGAGGGCCGGGGCAGATACGCAGTATTTT
CASSVGTSGRAGADTQYF
>TRBD2|TRBV9|TRBJ2-3|-
TGTGCCAGCAGCGTAGGGAGCGGGAGGCCCACTAGCACAGATACGCAGTATTTT
CASSVGSGRPTSTDTQYF
>TRBD2|TRBV7-3|TRBJ2-5|-
TGTGCCAGCAGCTTAAAACGGGAGGACCCCCAGTACTTC
CASSLKREDPQYF
>TRBD1|TRBV4-2|TRBJ2-7|-
TGTGCCAGCAGGCTTAGACAGGGGGCGGACTACGAGCAGTACTTC
CASRLRQGADYEQYF
>-|TRBV23-1|TRBJ2-4|-
TGCGCCAGCAGCCCCCCCTCAGAGGGCATTCAGTACTTC
CASSPPSEGIQYF
>TRBD2|TRBV7-9|TRBJ2-5|-
TGTGCCAGCAGCCCAACCCCTGTAGCGGGAGGGTTAGAGACCCAGTACTTC
CASSPTPVAGGLETQYF
>TRBD1|TRBV5-6|TRBJ2-7|once
TGTGCCAGCAGCTTGAGGCAGGGGGTGAATGACGAGCAGTACTTC
CASSLRQGVNDEQYF
>TRBD1|TRBV6-6|TRBJ2-5|-
TGTGCCAGCAGAGGGACGACAGGGGGGGAGACCCAGTACTTC
CASRGTTGGETQYF
>-|TRBV5-1|TRBJ1-3|-
TGCGCCAGCAGCTTGCTAGGCATCTCTGGAAACACCATATATTTT
CASSLLGISGNTIYF
>-|TRBV2|TRBJ1-2|-
TGTGCCAGCAGCTCTAACTATGGCTACACCTTC
CASSSNYGYTF
>-|TRBV13|TRBJ1-1|-
TGTGCCAGCAGCTTAGTGTCCAGGGTCACTGAAGCTTTCTTT
CASSLVSRVTEAFF
>-|TRBV12-5|TRBJ2-3|-
TGTGCTAGTCAGGCGGGCAGGGGAGATACGCAGTATTTT
CASQAGRGDTQYF
>TRBD2|TRBV5-1|TRBJ2-3|-
TGCGCCAGCAGGTTGAGTGGCGGGGGTTTCACAGATACGCAGTATTTT
CASRLSGGGFTDTQYF
>TRBD2|TRBV10-1|TRBJ2-1|-
TGCGCCAGCAGTGATGAAACCACTAGCGGGAGGACAGAGCAGTTCTTC
CASSDETTSGRTEQFF
>TRBD1|TRBV7-9|TRBJ1-1|-
TGTGCCAGCAGCTACGGGACAGGGGTGGCTGAAGCTTTCTTT
CASSYGTGVAEAFF
>-|TRBV9|TRBJ1-4|-
TGTGCCAGCAGCAATACTGCAACTAATGAAAAACTGTTTTTT
CASSNTATNEKLFF
>-|TRBV4-3|TRBJ2-5|-
TGCGCCAGCAGCCAACAGGGGGGAGAGACCCAGTACTTC
CASSQQGGETQYF
>-|TRBV29-1|TRBJ2-3|-
TGCAGCGTCCCGGGCGGTACGGGAACTAGCACAGATACGCAGTATTTT
CSVPGGTGTSTDTQYF
>-|TRBV7-9|TRBJ1-2|-
TGTGCCAGCAGCTTAGACACGGGACTGACTTATGGCTACACCTTC
CASSLDTGLTYGYTF
>-|TRBV4-3|TRBJ2-3|once
TGCGCCAGCTCACCGGGACTGGGTATGACAGATACGCAGTATTTT
CASSPGLGMTDTQYF
>TRBD2|TRBV2|TRBJ2-3|-
TGTGCCAGCAGAGGAAGGGGTGGGAGGGGTACCGATACGCAGTATTTT
CASRGRGGRGTDTQYF
>-|TRBV7-7|TRBJ1-3|-
TGTGCCAGCATAACCGACAGGCCTGGAAACACCATATATTTT
CASITDRPGNTIYF
>TRBD2|TRBV7-2|TRBJ2-1|-
TGTGCCAGCAGCCTCGGGGGGTACTCCGGCAATGAGCAGTTCTTC
CASSLGGYSGNEQFF
>-|TRBV4-3|TRBJ1-2|-
TGCGCCAGCAGCCAAGATGTTACAGGGAGCTATGGCTACACCTTC
CASSQDVTGSYGYTF
>TRBD2|TRBV4-1|TRBJ2-1|-
TGCGCCAGCAGCCGCTCTAGCGGTCTCCTCGGGCCTTACAATGAGCAGTTCTTC
CASSRSSGLLGPYNEQFF
>-|TRBV7-9|TRBJ1-1|-
TGTGCCAGCAGCCAACGCGGACAGAAAGAGAGCCAGAACACTGAAGCTTTCTTT
CASSQRGQKESQNTEAFF
>TRBD1|TRBV4-1|TRBJ1-6|-
TGCGCCAGCAGCAACCGGGACAGGGGTTCACCCCTCCACTTT
CASSNRDRGSPLHF
>TRBD2|TRBV7-9|TRBJ2-1|-
TGTGCCAGCAGCTGGGGACTAGCGGACCACAATGAGCAGTTCTTC
CASSWGLADHNEQFF
>-|TRBV19|TRBJ2-3|-
TGTGCCAGTAGTAAGGGGGGGCCTGGGCTAGCGGTTCGCACAGATACGCAGTATTTT
CASSKGGPGLAVRTDTQYF
>TRBD1|TRBV11-2|TRBJ2-7|-
TGTGCCAGCAGCCCCCGGGACAGCTCCTACGAGCAGTACTTC
CASSPRDSSYEQYF
>TRBD2|TRBV11-2|TRBJ2-1|-
TGTGCCAGCAGCCCGCCCCGGACTAGCGGGAAGAATGAGCAGTTCTTC
CASSPPRTSGKNEQFF
>-|TRBV4-2|TRBJ2-3|-
TGTGCCAGCAGCCGCGGAGTTGACACAGATACGCAGTATTTT
CASSRGVDTDTQYF
>TRBD2|TRBV4-2|TRBJ2-3|once
TGTGCCAGCAGCCAGGTGGGACTAGCGGACACAGATACGCAGTATTTT
CASSQVGLADTDTQYF
>-|TRBV19|TRBJ2-7|-
TGTGCCAGTAGTATAGGCGGGCGTAACGAGCAGTACTTC
CASSIGGRNEQYF
>-|TRBV28|TRBJ2-7|-
TGTGCCAGCTCCGGGGGATACGAGCAGTACTTC
CASSGGYEQYF
>TRBD1|TRBV30|TRBJ2-6|-
TGTGCCTCCAACTCCGGGACAGGGACTTCCTCTGGGGCCAACGTCCTGACTTTC
CASNSGTGTSSGANVLTF
>TRBD1|TRBV2|TRBJ1-1|-
TGTGCCAGCAGTCGACAGGGGCCCCTGAACACTGAAGCTTTCTTT
CASSRQGPLNTEAFF
>TRBD1|TRBV13|TRBJ1-1|-
TGTGCCAGCAGCCAAGAGGGACAGCTGAACACTGAAGCTTTCTTT
CASSQEGQLNTEAFF
>TRBD2|TRBV5-1|TRBJ2-2|-
TGCGCCAGCAGCTTGGAATCTCCGGGACTAGCTGGCGGGGAGCTGTTTTTT
CASSLESPGLAGGELFF
>TRBD1|TRBV13|TRBJ2-5|-
TGTGCCAGCAGCCCCGACAGGGGTGATCAAGAGACCCAGTACTTC
CASSPDRGDQETQYF
>-|TRBV19|TRBJ1-5|-
TGTGCCAGTACGTCAGGGTATCAGCCCCAGCATTTT
CASTSGYQPQHF
>TRBD1|TRBV5-6|TRBJ1-1|-
TGTGCCAGCAGCCCGGACAGGCGGAACACTGAAGCTTTCTTT
CASSPDRRNTEAFF
>-|TRBV7-9|TRBJ2-3|-
TGTGCCAGCAGCTTAGCTCGGGATACGCAGTATTTT
CASSLARDTQYF
>-|TRBV4-2|TRBJ2-4|-
TGTGCCAGCAGCCAAGCGGTCCGAGAAAACATTCAGTACTTC
CASSQAVRENIQYF
>-|TRBV19|TRBJ1-5|once
TGTGCCGGGGGGAATCAGCCCCAGCATTTT
CAGGNQPQHF
>TRBD1|TRBV11-1|TRBJ2-7|-
TGTGCCAGCAGCTCGGACAGGGGCATCTACGAGCAGTACTTC
CASSSDRGIYEQYF
>TRBD1|TRBV11-2|TRBJ1-3|-
TGTGCCAGCAGCCGGACAGGGGGCGATGGAAACACCATATATTTT
CASSRTGGDGNTIYF
>TRBD1|TRBV10-3|TRBJ1-1|-
TGTGCCATCAGTGACCGACAGGGTAGGGAAACTGAAGCTTTCTTT
CAISDRQGRETEAFF
>-|TRBV18|TRBJ2-5|-
TGTGCCAGCTCACCTCAGCCTTCCGGGATAGTAATCCAAGAGACCCAGTACTTC
CASSPQPSGIVIQETQYF
>TRBD1|TRBV18|TRBJ1-5|-
TGTGCCAGCTCACCTGGGACAGGCAAGAGTCAGCCCCAGCATTTT
CASSPGTGKSQPQHF
>-|TRBV11-2|TRBJ1-3|-
TGTGCCAGCAGCCTCTCTGGAAACACCATATATTTT
CASSLSGNTIYF